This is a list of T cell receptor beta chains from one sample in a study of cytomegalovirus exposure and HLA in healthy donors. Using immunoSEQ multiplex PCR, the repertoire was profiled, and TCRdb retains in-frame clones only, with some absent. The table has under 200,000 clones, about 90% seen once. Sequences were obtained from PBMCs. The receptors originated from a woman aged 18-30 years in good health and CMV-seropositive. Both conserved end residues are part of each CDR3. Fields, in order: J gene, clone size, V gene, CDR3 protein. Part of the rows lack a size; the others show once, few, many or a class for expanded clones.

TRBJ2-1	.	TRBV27	CASSPSPRNEQFF
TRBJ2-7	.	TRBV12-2	CASRLVQGFYEQYF
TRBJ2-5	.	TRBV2	CASSAQARGHGGETQYF
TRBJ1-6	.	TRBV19	CASSSGQGHSPLHF
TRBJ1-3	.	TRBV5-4	CASSLLGASSGNTIYF
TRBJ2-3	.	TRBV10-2	CASSEDPRGWGTDTQYF
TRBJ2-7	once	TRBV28	CASSPPSGSYEQYF
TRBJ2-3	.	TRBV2	CATLFRGPSTDTQYF
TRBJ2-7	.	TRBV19	CASSPFGGLSSYEQYF
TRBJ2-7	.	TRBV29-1	CSVAEGSGISYEQYF
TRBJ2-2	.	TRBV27	CASSSAVHTGELFF
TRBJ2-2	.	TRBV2	CASYGGATNTGELFF
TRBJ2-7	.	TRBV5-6	CASSWGTGGTYEQYF
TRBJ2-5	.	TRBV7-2	CASSRGTTETQYF
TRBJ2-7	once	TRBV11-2	CASSLGPPGSYEQYF
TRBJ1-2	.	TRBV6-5	CASSYRRGNYGYTF
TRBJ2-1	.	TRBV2	CASSPDYEQFF
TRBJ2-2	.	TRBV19	CASSIDAVRADTGELFF
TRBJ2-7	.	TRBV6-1	CASSEAPGQGSYEQYF
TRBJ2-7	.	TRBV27	CASSWDSNSYEQYF
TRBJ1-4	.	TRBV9	CASSRDSPNEKLFF
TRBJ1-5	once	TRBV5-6	CASSFTGTGNQPQHF
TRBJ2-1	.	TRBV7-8	CASSLDGTSGTIEQFF